A selection of T cell receptor beta chains follows, all from one sample in a study of blood T cells in healthy people across ages. Each CDR3 protein gets one entry after TCRdb re-called the 5' RACE reads with MiXCR. Among roughly 1,500,000 distinct CDR3 sequences listed, about 31% were seen once. Specimen: blood. Every receptor here comes from a woman in her 30s in good health. CDR3s include the opening cysteine and the closing phenylalanine or tryptophan. D genes are given only for firm matches. The size field is filled for only some rows; it gives once, few, many or a size class.

v_call: TRBV5-1; clone_size: few; d_call: TRBD1; j_call: TRBJ2-5; cdr3_nt: TGCGCCAGCAGCTTGGGTCTCGGACAGGGGAGCGGTGAGCAGTACTTC; cdr3_aa: CASSLGLGQGSGEQYF
v_call: TRBV7-2; clone_size: -; d_call: -; j_call: TRBJ2-7; cdr3_nt: TGTGCCAGCAGCGTAGTGCCCTACGAGCAGTACTTC; cdr3_aa: CASSVVPYEQYF
v_call: TRBV18; clone_size: few; d_call: TRBD1; j_call: TRBJ2-7; cdr3_nt: TGTGCCAGCTCCCCACCGGACAGGGTGGAATACGAGCAGTACTTC; cdr3_aa: CASSPPDRVEYEQYF
v_call: TRBV20-1; clone_size: -; d_call: -; j_call: TRBJ1-1; cdr3_nt: TGCAGTGGCCTCTTTGGTGGGTACACTGAAGCTTTCTTT; cdr3_aa: CSGLFGGYTEAFF
v_call: TRBV6-1; clone_size: -; d_call: -; j_call: TRBJ2-7; cdr3_nt: TGTGCCAGCAGTCTAAGCTCCTACGAGCAGGACTTC; cdr3_aa: CASSLSSYEQDF
v_call: TRBV4-1; clone_size: many; d_call: -; j_call: TRBJ1-5; cdr3_nt: TGCGCCAGCAGCCAAGATATGCAGGGCGGCAATCAGCCCCAGCATTTT; cdr3_aa: CASSQDMQGGNQPQHF
v_call: TRBV20-1; clone_size: -; d_call: TRBD1; j_call: TRBJ1-1; cdr3_nt: TGCAGTGCTTCTTCTCTAGGGGGTGCTGGCAGGGGGCGGCCCCCGAACACTGAAGCTTTCTTT; cdr3_aa: CSASSLGGAGRGRPPNTEAFF
v_call: TRBV12-3/TRBV12-4; clone_size: few; d_call: -; j_call: TRBJ2-3; cdr3_nt: TGTGCCAGCAGGAGGGAGACCTACACAGATACGCAGTATTTT; cdr3_aa: CASRRETYTDTQYF
v_call: TRBV12-3/TRBV12-4; clone_size: few; d_call: TRBD1; j_call: TRBJ2-5; cdr3_nt: TGTGCCAGCAGTTTAGGAGGGGGCGAGGCCCAGTACTTC; cdr3_aa: CASSLGGGEAQYF
v_call: TRBV27; clone_size: few; d_call: -; j_call: TRBJ2-6; cdr3_nt: TGTGCCAGCAGGGTCCTCTCTGGGGCCAACGTCCTGACTTTC; cdr3_aa: CASRVLSGANVLTF
v_call: TRBV20-1; clone_size: many; d_call: -; j_call: TRBJ2-3; cdr3_nt: TGCAGTGCTAGCAGCTCCCTACTACCTCGCACAGATACGCAGTATTTT; cdr3_aa: CSASSSLLPRTDTQYF
v_call: TRBV10-3; clone_size: -; d_call: -; j_call: TRBJ2-1; cdr3_nt: TGTGCCATCAGTGAGGCGGGCCTCTACAATGAGCAGTTCTTC; cdr3_aa: CAISEAGLYNEQFF
v_call: TRBV10-2; clone_size: -; d_call: TRBD2; j_call: TRBJ2-1; cdr3_nt: TGCGCCAGCAGTGAGCCGGCTAGCGGGAGGCGCCTTGAGCAGTTCTTC; cdr3_aa: CASSEPASGRRLEQFF
v_call: TRBV5-4; clone_size: -; d_call: TRBD1; j_call: TRBJ2-1; cdr3_nt: TGTGCCAGCAGCTTGAGCCCGGGACAGGGGTCCGATGAGCAGTTCTTC; cdr3_aa: CASSLSPGQGSDEQFF
v_call: TRBV29-1; clone_size: -; d_call: TRBD1; j_call: TRBJ2-1; cdr3_nt: TGCAGCGCCGAACGGGACAGGCCCTACAATGAGCAGTTCTTC; cdr3_aa: CSAERDRPYNEQFF
v_call: TRBV5-1; clone_size: -; d_call: -; j_call: TRBJ1-2; cdr3_nt: TGCGCCAGCATTGGAAGCTTTACCGCTTATGGCTACACCTTC; cdr3_aa: CASIGSFTAYGYTF
v_call: TRBV14; clone_size: -; d_call: TRBD1; j_call: TRBJ2-5; cdr3_nt: TGTGCCAGCAGCGCACACAGGGGGCTGAGGTGGGAGACCCAGTACTTC; cdr3_aa: CASSAHRGLRWETQYF
v_call: TRBV12-3/TRBV12-4; clone_size: many; d_call: TRBD1; j_call: TRBJ1-2; cdr3_nt: TGTGCCAGCAGTTTAGGGGACAGGGTTGGCTACACCTTC; cdr3_aa: CASSLGDRVGYTF
v_call: TRBV4-1; clone_size: -; d_call: TRBD2; j_call: TRBJ2-7; cdr3_nt: TGCGCCAGCAGCCAAGATCGGCTAGCGGGGACCTACGAGCAGTACTTC; cdr3_aa: CASSQDRLAGTYEQYF
v_call: TRBV2; clone_size: -; d_call: TRBD1; j_call: TRBJ2-7; cdr3_nt: TGTGCCAGCATGGGACAGTACGAGCAGTACTTC; cdr3_aa: CASMGQYEQYF
v_call: TRBV7-2; clone_size: few; d_call: -; j_call: TRBJ1-1; cdr3_nt: TGTGCCAGCAGCCAGAGGGGGGGCGGCACTGAAGCTTTCTTT; cdr3_aa: CASSQRGGGTEAFF
v_call: TRBV9; clone_size: -; d_call: TRBD2; j_call: TRBJ2-1; cdr3_nt: TGTGCCAGCAGCATTGGGACTAGCGGTTTTGGCTACAATGAGCAGTTCTTC; cdr3_aa: CASSIGTSGFGYNEQFF
v_call: TRBV5-1; clone_size: -; d_call: TRBD1; j_call: TRBJ2-6; cdr3_nt: TGCGCCAGCGGCTTGGTCGTAGGGACAGGGGGTAAAACAGGGGCCAACGTCCTGACTTTC; cdr3_aa: CASGLVVGTGGKTGANVLTF
v_call: TRBV2; clone_size: -; d_call: -; j_call: TRBJ2-5; cdr3_nt: TGTGCCAGCAGTGAAGCGGGGGGCGTGTACCAAGAGACCCAGTACTTC; cdr3_aa: CASSEAGGVYQETQYF
v_call: TRBV12-3/TRBV12-4; clone_size: few; d_call: TRBD2; j_call: TRBJ2-5; cdr3_nt: TGTGCCAGCAGTTTATGGACTAGCGGGAGACAAGAGACCCAGTACTTC; cdr3_aa: CASSLWTSGRQETQYF
v_call: TRBV6-2/TRBV6-3; clone_size: -; d_call: -; j_call: TRBJ2-3; cdr3_nt: TGTGCCAGCAGCCTAACCTCGGAGTACCTCGGTAGCACAGATACGCAGTATTTT; cdr3_aa: CASSLTSEYLGSTDTQYF
v_call: TRBV27; clone_size: few; d_call: -; j_call: TRBJ2-1; cdr3_nt: TGTGCCAGCACATCGGAGCGCACAGTTGAGCAGTTCTTC; cdr3_aa: CASTSERTVEQFF
v_call: TRBV30; clone_size: -; d_call: TRBD2; j_call: TRBJ2-5; cdr3_nt: TGTGCCTGGAACTCACCAGCGGGGAACCAAGAGACCCAGTACTTC; cdr3_aa: CAWNSPAGNQETQYF
v_call: TRBV11-2; clone_size: -; d_call: TRBD2; j_call: TRBJ2-1; cdr3_nt: TGTGCCAGCAGCTCAATAGCGGGGCGCTCCTACAATGAGCAGTTCTTC; cdr3_aa: CASSSIAGRSYNEQFF
v_call: TRBV5-8; clone_size: -; d_call: -; j_call: TRBJ1-3; cdr3_nt: TGTGCCAGCAGGAGACGTGGAAACACCATATATTTT; cdr3_aa: CASRRRGNTIYF
v_call: TRBV4-1; clone_size: -; d_call: TRBD2; j_call: TRBJ2-5; cdr3_nt: TGCGCCAGCCCGCCAAGAATCGGGGAACTAGCGGGAGAGATAGAACGACAAGAGGCCCAGTACTTC; cdr3_aa: CASPPRIGELAGEIERQEAQYF
v_call: TRBV6-5; clone_size: few; d_call: -; j_call: TRBJ2-5; cdr3_nt: TGTGCCAGCAGTTACGGGGACCAAGAGACCCAGTACTTC; cdr3_aa: CASSYGDQETQYF
v_call: TRBV6-1; clone_size: -; d_call: -; j_call: TRBJ2-3; cdr3_nt: TGTGCCAGCAGGGTTCTGGCAGCGGCGAATACGCAGTATTTT; cdr3_aa: CASRVLAAANTQYF